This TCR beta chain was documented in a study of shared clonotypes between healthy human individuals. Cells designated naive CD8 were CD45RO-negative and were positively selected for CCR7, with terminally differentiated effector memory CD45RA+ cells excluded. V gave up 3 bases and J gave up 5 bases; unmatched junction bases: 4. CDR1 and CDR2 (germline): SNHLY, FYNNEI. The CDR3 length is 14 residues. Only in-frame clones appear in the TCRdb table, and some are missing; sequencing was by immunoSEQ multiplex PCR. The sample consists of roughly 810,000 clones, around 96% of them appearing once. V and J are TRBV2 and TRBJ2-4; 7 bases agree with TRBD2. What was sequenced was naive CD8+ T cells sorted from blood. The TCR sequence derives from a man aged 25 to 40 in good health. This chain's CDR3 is CASSDPGGQNIQYF. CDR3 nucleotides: TGTGCCAGCAGTGACCCGGGGGGACAAAACATTCAGTACTTC. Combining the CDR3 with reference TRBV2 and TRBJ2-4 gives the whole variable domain EPEVTQTPSHQVTQMGQEVILRCVPISNHLYFYWYRQILGQKVEFLVSFYNNEISEKSEIFDDQFSVERPDGSNFTLKIRSTKLEDSAMYFCASSDPGGQNIQYFGAGTRLSVL.